Shown below are 23 T cell receptor beta chains from a single sample sequenced in a study of shared clonotypes between healthy human individuals. The method was immunoSEQ multiplex PCR; TCRdb's version includes in-frame clones alone and lacks a portion of them. Of about 1 million clones listed, more than 65% are singletons. Material for sequencing was memory CD4+ T cells sorted from blood. Described subset: CD45RA-negative fraction. The origin of the receptors is a man aged 18 to 30 in good health.

This clone was seen at least ten times. The chain links TRBV2 to TRBJ1-1; tentatively, D is TRBD1 (6 bases). The V end was cut by 11 bases, the J end by 0 bases, with 16 bases between. The germline V gene has CDR1 SNHLY and CDR2 FYNNEI. The CDR3 covers 14 residues. CDR3 DNA: TGTGCCTCGAGAGGGGGAGCGGTGAACACTGAAGCTTTCTTT. Amino acids: CASRGGAVNTEAFF.

This chain joins TRBV9 and TRBJ1-5; D call uncertain. The germline CDR1 and CDR2 sequences are SGDLS and YYNGEE. This CDR3 has 13 amino acids. V lost 0 bases to trimming and J lost 6 bases, with 7 bases between them. DNA for the CDR3: TGTGCCAGCAGCGTAGATCCAACTCAGCCCCAGCATTTT. It encodes CASSVDPTQPQHF. Drawing the rest from reference TRBV9 and TRBJ1-5, the complete variable domain is DSGVTQTPKHLITATGQRVTLRCSPRSGDLSVYWYQQSLDQGLQFLIQYYNGEERAKGNILERFSAQQFPDLHSELNLSSLELGDSALYFCASSVDPTQPQHFGDGTRLSIL.

This clone was detected ten times or more. This chain connects TRBV4-1 to TRBJ2-2, with 12 bases matching TRBD2. The CDR3 runs to 18 residues. J lost 2 bases, V lost 4 bases, and 8 bases had no gene match. Germline assignment: CDR1 MGHRA and CDR2 YSYEKL. The CDR3 here is CASSRIASGRANTGELFF. The CDR3 nucleotides read TGCGCCAGCAGCCGTATCGCTAGCGGGAGGGCCAACACCGGGGAGCTGTTTTTT.

To note about this clone: This sample includes further DNA sequences coding for the same CDR3. This rearrangement joins TRBV7-9 to TRBJ2-2, with D maybe TRBD1 (6 bases). Germline values: CDR1 SEHNR, CDR2 FQNEAQ (reference sequence). V was cut by 3 bases and J by 2 bases, with 10 bases left in between. The CDR3 loop spans 15 amino acids. The CDR3 is CASSFGTTNTGELFF. The CDR3, as DNA: TGTGCCAGCAGCTTCGGGACAACTAACACCGGGGAGCTGTTTTTT. Supplemented by reference TRBV7-9 and TRBJ2-2, the full variable domain reads DTGVSQNPRHKITKRGQNVTFRCDPISEHNRLYWYRQTLGQGPEFLTYFQNEAQLEKSRLLSDRFSAERPKGSFSTLEIQRTEQGDSAMYLCASSFGTTNTGELFFGEGSRLTVL.

The gene calls are TRBV5-1 and TRBJ1-1; D remains ambiguous. This CDR3 has 13 residues. Germline-derived CDR1 and CDR2 are SGHRS and YFSETQ. The V end lost 4 bases, the J end lost 5 bases, and 12 bases lay between the germline ends. The CDR3 is CASSLNTGTEAFF. The DNA for the CDR3 is TGCGCCAGCAGCCTTAATACGGGGACTGAAGCTTTCTTT.

The chain uses TRBV30 and TRBJ1-6; D possibly corresponds to TRBD1 (6 bases). The V gene lost 0 bases and the J gene lost 9 bases, with 15 bases spanning the gap. This CDR3 has 15 residues. Per the germline V gene, CDR1 is GTSNPN and CDR2 is SVGIG (reference sequence). CDR3 residues: CAWSVNSRGASPLHF. The CDR3 DNA is TGTGCCTGGAGTGTAAATTCCAGGGGTGCTTCACCCCTCCACTTT. The full variable domain, completed using reference TRBV30 and TRBJ1-6, is SQTIHQWPATLVQPVGSPLSLECTVEGTSNPNLYWYRQAAGRGLQLLFYSVGIGQISSEVPQNLSASRPQDRQFILSSKKLLLSDSGFYLCAWSVNSRGASPLHFGNGTRLTVT.

The chain combines TRBV14 with TRBJ1-3; possibly TRBD1 for D (5 bases). Trimming stripped 1 base from V and 2 bases from J, with 12 bases between. The CDR3 contains 16 residues. Per the germline V gene, CDR1 is SGHDN and CDR2 is FVKESK. CDR3 sequence reads: CASSQGQGTAGNTIYF. In nucleotides, the CDR3 is TGTGCCAGCAGCCAAGGGCAGGGCACGGCTGGAAACACCATATATTTT.

Regarding this clone: Within the sample, other DNA sequences also encode this same CDR3. The V call is TRBV6-5, the J call TRBJ2-7, with 7 bases identical to TRBD1. The germline V gene encodes CDR1 MNHEY and CDR2 SVGAGI. The CDR3 covers 13 residues. V lost 5 bases and J lost 3; bases outside the gene matches: 4. The CDR3 region has the DNA TGTGCCAGCAGTCGTACAGGGGACTACGAGCAGTACTTC. This codes for CASSRTGDYEQYF.

V and J are TRBV9 and TRBJ1-1, with a tentative D call TRBD1 (6 bases). With 2 bases removed from V and 4 bases from J, the gap between germline ends came to 12 bases. This CDR3 comprises 14 residues. The V gene's germline CDR1 is SGDLS and CDR2 YYNGEE. The DNA for the CDR3 is TGTGCCAGCAGCGTTTCCGCCAGGGGCACTGAAGCTTTCTTT. Its protein is CASSVSARGTEAFF.

This chain uses TRBV7-2 with TRBJ2-1; TRBD2 might be the D (6 bases). This CDR3 has 15 residues. V lost 2 bases and J lost 4, with 12 bases in between. Looked up from germline, CDR1 is SGHTA and CDR2 is FQGNSA. The CDR3 sequence: CASSLRGGEYNEQFF. The DNA of the CDR3 is TGTGCCAGCAGCTTAAGGGGCGGGGAGTACAATGAGCAGTTCTTC.

A few counts support this clone. In the same sample, other DNA sequences code for this CDR3. This chain joins TRBV30 and TRBJ1-3; D may be TRBD1 (5 bases). The CDR3 runs 14 residues. V was clipped by 3 bases and J by 0 bases, with 9 bases between them. From germline, CDR1 is GTSNPN and CDR2 SVGIG (reference sequence). The CDR3 spells CAWSQGSSGNTIYF. The CDR3 DNA follows: TGTGCCTGGAGCCAGGGCAGCTCTGGAAACACCATATATTTT.

The chain recombines TRBV9 with TRBJ2-5, with 7 bases matching TRBD1. The CDR3 covers 13 residues. V lost 2 bases and J lost 4; bases outside the gene matches: 2. The V gene's germline CDR1 is SGDLS and CDR2 YYNGEE. CDR3 sequence (DNA): TGTGCCAGCAGCGTTGGGACAGCAGAGACCCAGTACTTC. Translation gives CASSVGTAETQYF.

Ten or more counts support this clone. V and J are TRBV11-2 and TRBJ1-6; unclear D gene. Germline CDR1 is SGHAT and CDR2 is FQNNGV. V dropped 5 bases and J dropped 1 base, with 9 bases sitting between them. This CDR3 region has 15 residues. DNA for the CDR3: TGTGCCAGCAGCATCGGGATATCCTATAATTCACCCCTCCACTTT. Encoded protein: CASSIGISYNSPLHF.

This clone was seen once. The chain recombines TRBV4-1 with TRBJ2-5; D unclear. The V and J ends lost 0 bases and 5 bases respectively, with 19 bases between them. This CDR3 spans 17 amino acids. The germline V gene has CDR1 MGHRA and CDR2 YSYEKL. The CDR3 reads CASSQDRRLVARETQYF. The CDR3 nucleotides are TGCGCCAGCAGCCAAGATCGCCGGCTAGTAGCCCGGGAGACCCAGTACTTC.

This clone was detected ten times or more. The V gene is TRBV29-1, the J gene TRBJ1-2; 9 bases line up with TRBD1. Germline-derived CDR1 and CDR2 are SQVTM and ANQGSEA. The length of the CDR3 is 12 residues. The junction had 9 bases not matched to a gene; V was cut back by 8 bases and J by 8 bases. The CDR3 reads CSTGQGRSGYTF. The DNA of the CDR3 is TGCAGCACGGGACAGGGACGTTCCGGCTACACCTTC. The full variable domain, with the rest looked up from reference TRBV29-1 and TRBJ1-2, is SAVISQKPSRDICQRGTSLTIQCQVDSQVTMMFWYRQQPGQSLTLIATANQGSEATYESGFVIDKFPISRPNLTFSTLTVSNMSPEDSSIYLCSTGQGRSGYTFGSGTRLTVV.

V gene TRBV5-1 combines with J gene TRBJ2-5; TRBD2 matches at 7 bases. Looked up from germline, CDR1 is SGHRS and CDR2 is YFSETQ. The ends lost 3 bases at V and 3 bases at J; junction bases unmatched: 11. The CDR3 sequence is 16 residues long. DNA for the CDR3: TGCGCCAGCAGCTCCCGAGCGATAGCGGGTAAAGAGACCCAGTACTTC. Translation gives CASSSRAIAGKETQYF.

The chain employs TRBV7-6 and TRBJ2-3; 11 nucleotides agree with TRBD2. The trim removed 3 bases at V and 0 bases at J, leaving 2 bases unmatched. The CDR3 is made up of 16 amino acids. Germline V CDR1 and CDR2: SGHVS, FNYEAQ. The CDR3 loop reads CASSFLAGGSTDTQYF. The CDR3 DNA reads TGTGCCAGCAGCTTCCTAGCGGGGGGTAGCACAGATACGCAGTATTTT. Full variable domain (remainder filled in from reference TRBV7-6 and TRBJ2-3): GAGVSQSPRYKVTKRGQDVALRCDPISGHVSLYWYRQALGQGPEFLTYFNYEAQQDKSGLPNDRFSAERPEGSISTLTIQRTEQRDSAMYRCASSFLAGGSTDTQYFGPGTRLTVL.

A note on this clone: Other DNA sequences in the sample encode the same CDR3. The rearrangement uses TRBV5-6 and TRBJ2-7; 7 nucleotides agree with TRBD1. The CDR3 length is 15 residues. Germline-derived CDR1 and CDR2 are SGHDT and YYEEEE. V was clipped by 1 base and J by 0 bases; unmatched bases: 4. The CDR3: CASSLLDRDSYEQYF. The CDR3, as DNA: TGTGCCAGCAGCTTGCTTGACAGGGACTCCTACGAGCAGTACTTC.

The chain links TRBV11-2 to TRBJ2-6, with no clear D. Germline CDR1 SGHAT, CDR2 FQNNGV. CDR3 length: 12 amino acids. Between the trimmed V and J ends, which lost 10 bases and 2 bases, there was a span of 6 bases. The CDR3 region has the DNA TGTGCCACACGGCCTGGGGCCAACGTCCTGACTTTC. Protein sequence: CATRPGANVLTF. Combining the CDR3 with reference TRBV11-2 and TRBJ2-6 gives the whole variable domain EAGVAQSPRYKIIEKRQSVAFWCNPISGHATLYWYQQILGQGPKLLIQFQNNGVVDDSQLPKDRFSAERLKGVDSTLKIQPAKLEDSAVYLCATRPGANVLTFGAGSRLTVL.

J is TRBJ2-5 and V is TRBV2; D gene ambiguous. The CDR3 totals 11 residues. CDR1 SNHLY and CDR2 FYNNEI come from the germline V gene. The germline V and J ends were trimmed by 6 bases and 4 bases, with 6 bases remaining between them. The CDR3 bases are TGTGCCAGCAGGCTTAGAGAGACCCAGTACTTC. This encodes CASRLRETQYF.

The chain links TRBV10-2 to TRBJ1-6, with 9 bases matching TRBD1. The length of the CDR3 is 15 residues. Trimming at V came to 2 bases and at J to 10 bases, leaving 6 bases not matched to a gene. CDR1 WSHSY and CDR2 SAAADI come from the germline V gene. CDR3 sequence reads: CASSERGQGGSPLHF. In DNA form, the CDR3 reads TGCGCCAGCAGTGAGCGGGGACAGGGTGGATCACCCCTCCACTTT.

The J gene is TRBJ2-5, the V gene TRBV18; D perhaps matches TRBD2 (6 bases). CDR1 KGHSH and CDR2 LQKENI come from the germline V gene. The CDR3 has 15 residues. Between the trimmed V and J ends, which lost 3 bases and 1 base, there was a span of 12 bases. CDR3 amino acids: CASSPGGTVQETQYF. CDR3 sequence (DNA): TGTGCCAGCTCACCTGGGGGGACGGTCCAAGAGACCCAGTACTTC.

The chain recombines TRBV6-5 with TRBJ1-2; D is undetermined. Between the trimmed V and J ends, which lost 5 bases and 5 bases, there was a span of 15 bases. This CDR3 comprises 14 residues. Germline V lookup: CDR1 MNHEY, CDR2 SVGAGI. For the CDR3, the DNA is TGTGCCAGCAGTGCGTCTGGGCTGATTTATGGCTACACCTTC. It specifies CASSASGLIYGYTF.